This TCR beta chain came from a study of synovial regulatory T cells in juvenile arthritis. Study-wide points: Synovial Teff and blood CPL repertoires partially overlapped with iaTreg TCR repertoires, which were largely patient-private.

By frequency, this clone registers medium-sized. Its specificity is unknown. Here immunoSEQ multiplex PCR was the method, and the copy in TCRdb shows in-frame clones only, minus some. In all, the sample yields around 2,000 clones. The synovial samples were synovial fluid, paired with peripheral blood from each active arthritis patient. Donors were approximately eleven juvenile idiopathic arthritis patients with active disease, 3 polyarticular and 8 oligoarticular. Synovial and blood Treg cells had comparable FOXP3 TSDR demethylation. The CDR3 has 15 residues. No nucleotide data were recorded. The germline gives CDR1 SEHNR, CDR2 FQNEAQ (reference sequence).

What was sequenced was Treg cells from the synovium. The source of this sequence is a donor younger than 30 with juvenile idiopathic arthritis. This chain uses TRBV7-9 with TRBJ2-7; TCRdb indicates TRBD2, and absent DNA this call remains unverified. CDR3 region: CASSLGGSNSYEQYF.